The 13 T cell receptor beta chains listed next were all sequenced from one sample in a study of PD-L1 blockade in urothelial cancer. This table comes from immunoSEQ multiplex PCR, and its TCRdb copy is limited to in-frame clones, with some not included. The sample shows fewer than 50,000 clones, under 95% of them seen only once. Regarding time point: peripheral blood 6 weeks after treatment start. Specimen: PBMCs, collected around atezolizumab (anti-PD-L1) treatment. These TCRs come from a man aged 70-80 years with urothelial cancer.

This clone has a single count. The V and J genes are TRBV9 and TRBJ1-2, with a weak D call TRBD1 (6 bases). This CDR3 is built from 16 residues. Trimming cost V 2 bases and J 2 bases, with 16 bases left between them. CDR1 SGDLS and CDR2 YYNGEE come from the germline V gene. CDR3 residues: CASSVASTGRNYGYTF. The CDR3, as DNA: TGTGCCAGCAGCGTCGCCAGTACAGGGAGAAACTATGGCTACACCTTC.

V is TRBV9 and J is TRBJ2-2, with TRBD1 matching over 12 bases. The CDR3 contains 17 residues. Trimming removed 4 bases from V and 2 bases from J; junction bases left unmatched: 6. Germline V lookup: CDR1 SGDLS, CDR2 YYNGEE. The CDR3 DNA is TGTGCCAGCAGCCTCCGGGACAGGGGGCTTAACACCGGGGAGCTGTTTTTT. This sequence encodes CASSLRDRGLNTGELFF.

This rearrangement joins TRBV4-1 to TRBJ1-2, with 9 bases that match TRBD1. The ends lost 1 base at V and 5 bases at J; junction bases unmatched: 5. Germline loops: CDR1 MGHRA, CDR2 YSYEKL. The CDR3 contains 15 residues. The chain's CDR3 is CASSQAKGQGYGYTF. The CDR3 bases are TGCGCCAGCAGCCAAGCTAAGGGACAGGGTTATGGCTACACCTTC.

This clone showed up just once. The CDR3 nucleotides are TGTGCCAGCAGCGGATCCGGGACAGCGAGTGGAAACACCATATATTTT. Protein: CASSGSGTASGNTIYF. The chain is built from TRBV5-4 and TRBJ1-3; 7 bases align to TRBD1. The CDR3 length is 16 residues. Germline V CDR1 and CDR2: SGHNT, YYREEE (reference sequence). The V gene end was trimmed by 4 bases and the J gene end by 3 bases; junction bases not matched to a gene: 10. Filled out from reference TRBV5-4 and TRBJ1-3, the complete variable domain reads ETGVTQSPTHLIKTRGQQVTLRCSSQSGHNTVSWYQQALGQGPQFIFQYYREEENGRGNFPPRFSGLQFPNYSSELNVNALELDDSALYLCASSGSGTASGNTIYFGEGSWLTVV.

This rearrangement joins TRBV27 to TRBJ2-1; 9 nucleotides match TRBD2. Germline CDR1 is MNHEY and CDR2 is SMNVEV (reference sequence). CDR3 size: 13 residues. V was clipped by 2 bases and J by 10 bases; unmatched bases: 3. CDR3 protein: CASSLGSGREQFF. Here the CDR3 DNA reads TGTGCCAGCAGTTTAGGTAGCGGGAGAGAGCAGTTCTTC.

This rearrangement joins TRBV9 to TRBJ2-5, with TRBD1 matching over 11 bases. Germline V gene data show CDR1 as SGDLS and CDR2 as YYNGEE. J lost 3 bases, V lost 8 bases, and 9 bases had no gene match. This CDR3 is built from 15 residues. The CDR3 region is CARQSRDRGKETQYF. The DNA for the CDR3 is TGTGCCAGGCAATCCCGGGACAGGGGGAAAGAGACCCAGTACTTC.

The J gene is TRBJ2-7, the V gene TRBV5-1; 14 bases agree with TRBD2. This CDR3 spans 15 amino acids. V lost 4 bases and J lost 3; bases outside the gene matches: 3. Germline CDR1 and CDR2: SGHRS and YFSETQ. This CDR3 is CASSHGTSGSYEQYF. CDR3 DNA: TGCGCCAGCAGCCACGGGACTAGCGGGAGCTACGAGCAGTACTTC.

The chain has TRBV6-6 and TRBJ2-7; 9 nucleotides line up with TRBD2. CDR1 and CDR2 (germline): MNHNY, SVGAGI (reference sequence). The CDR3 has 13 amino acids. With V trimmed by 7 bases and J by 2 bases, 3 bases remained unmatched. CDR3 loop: CASIASGTYEQYF. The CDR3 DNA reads TGTGCCAGCATAGCTAGCGGGACCTACGAGCAGTACTTC.

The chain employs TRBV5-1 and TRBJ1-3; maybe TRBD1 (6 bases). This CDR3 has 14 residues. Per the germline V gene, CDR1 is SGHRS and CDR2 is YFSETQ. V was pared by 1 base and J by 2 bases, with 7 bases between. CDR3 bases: TGCGCCAGCAGCTTGACAGGGACTGGAAACACCATATATTTT. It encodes CASSLTGTGNTIYF.

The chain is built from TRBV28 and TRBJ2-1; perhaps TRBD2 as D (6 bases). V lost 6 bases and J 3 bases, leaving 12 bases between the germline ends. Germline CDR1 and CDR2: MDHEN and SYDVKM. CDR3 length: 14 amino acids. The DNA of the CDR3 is TGTGCCAGCAGGGCGGGACTCTACTACAATGAGCAGTTCTTC. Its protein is CASRAGLYYNEQFF.

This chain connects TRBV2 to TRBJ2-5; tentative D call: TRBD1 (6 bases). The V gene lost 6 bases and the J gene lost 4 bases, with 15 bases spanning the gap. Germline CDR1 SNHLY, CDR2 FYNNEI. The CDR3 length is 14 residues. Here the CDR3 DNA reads TGTGCCAGCAGCCAACTTTCCAGGGGAGAGACCCAGTACTTC. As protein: CASSQLSRGETQYF.

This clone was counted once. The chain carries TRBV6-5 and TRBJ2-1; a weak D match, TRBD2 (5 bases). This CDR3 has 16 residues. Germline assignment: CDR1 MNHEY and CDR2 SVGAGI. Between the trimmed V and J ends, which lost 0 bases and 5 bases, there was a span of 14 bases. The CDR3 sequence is CASSYSIPLADNEQFF. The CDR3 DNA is TGTGCCAGCAGTTACTCGATTCCCCTAGCCGACAATGAGCAGTTCTTC.

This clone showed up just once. CDR3 sequence reads: CASSNNPGPDSYNEQFF. DNA for the CDR3: TGTGCCAGCAGCAATAATCCGGGTCCCGACTCCTACAATGAGCAGTTCTTC. J is TRBJ2-1 and V is TRBV21-1; TRBD2 is the table's D call, not checked against the DNA. TRBV21-1 is a pseudogene. The CDR3 spans 17 residues.